This T cell receptor beta chain was sequenced during a study of blood T cells in healthy people across ages. Whole-study results and caveats: The study found TCR beta diversity correlated strongly with naive T cell percentage. The study regarded diversity estimates from one million T cells as underestimates. Aged donors had fewer naive CD4+ cells and lower diversity than long-lived donors.

Germline loops: CDR1 DFQATT, CDR2 SNEGSKA (reference sequence). This CDR3 spans 14 amino acids. The V and J ends lost 3 bases and 4 bases respectively, with 10 bases between them. Each donor's blood draw was 7.5 to 10 milliliters of peripheral blood. This clonotype was seen a few times. The antigen is undetermined. It was with a sample-barcoded 5' primer and a J-beta primer mix that a second PCR of roughly 7 to 12 cycles was run. TCRdb reanalysed the 5' RACE reads using MiXCR and keeps one entry per CDR3 protein. This table holds 540,000 or so distinct CDR3 sequences, 40% to 55% found once. This chain uses TRBV20-1 with TRBJ2-6; D gene uncertain. The sequence derives from a man at least 80 years old in good health. The sample taken for sequencing was blood. CDR3 nucleotide sequence: TGCAGTGCTAGTCAGATTACAGGGGCCAACGTCCTGACTTTC. Its protein is CSASQITGANVLTF.